The subject of this entry is one TCR beta chain. The data stem from a study of blood T cells in healthy people across ages. The authors ran a second PCR of roughly 6 to 12 cycles using a sample-barcoded 5' primer and a J-beta primer mix. A 12-random-nucleotide template-switch adaptor tagged each cDNA molecule. MiXCR, applied by TCRdb to the 5' RACE reads, yields one record per CDR3 protein. The sample shows about 1.4 million distinct CDR3 sequences, almost 60% of them seen only once. The CDR3 loop spans 19 amino acids. The sample consisted of blood. The chain uses TRBV21-1 and TRBJ2-7; the table's D gene call, TRBD2, was not cross checked with the DNA. The DNA end is more similar to TRBJ2-5, so the J call may be wrong. TRBV21-1 is a documented pseudogene. This receptor was obtained from a young man in good health. In nucleotides, the CDR3 is TGTGCCAGCAGCAAAAGGAACCTACTAGCGGGAAGGGTTGAAGAGACCCAGTACTTC. Protein product: CASSKRNLLAGRVEETQYF.